This entry concerns a single T cell receptor (beta chain). Its binding antigen is unknown. No clone much larger than this one lies a single base away; base qualities are absent. According to the study, the label for this sample's time point signals: baseline before first vaccination. Vaccinee samples came from UK trials COV001 and COV002, including a single-blind randomized controlled phase 2/3 trial of AZD1222 (ChAdOx1 nCoV-19) in healthy adults. Trial participant PBMC samples were collected at day 0 and day 28 after the second dose for TCRbeta chain sequencing. The germline V gene yields SGHDT for CDR1 and YYEEEE for CDR2. The CDR3, from cysteine to phenylalanine, totals 16 residues. Kept here is only the CDR3 DNA, which spans 48 bases and is read in frame from base 1. Trimming removed 2 bases from V and 2 bases from J, leaving 14 bases between the germline ends. The source of the sample is a study of T cell responses to AZD1222 COVID-19 vaccine (dated by TCRdb to about 2021). Study-level background: AZD1222 recipients with second doses at about 4 weeks or about 12 weeks were pooled, because spike-specific TCR depth and breadth did not differ between schedules. TCR sequencing covered about 230 trial participants: roughly 200 given two doses of AZD1222 and about 26 given two doses of MenACWY control vaccine. Trial participants were enrolled by age into 18-55, 56-69 and 70-plus year subgroups, with about 150, 28 and 57 TCR-sequenced participants respectively. The paper as a whole reports these results and caveats: After two AZD1222 doses, spike-specific TCR breadth and depth were significantly higher than at day 0 and than in MenACWY recipients. Conclusions about previously exposed vaccinees are limited, since just six or seven AZD1222 recipients were seropositive for SARS-CoV-2 at baseline. Reportedly, close to half of the unique spike-specific TCRs recognized epitopes lying outside the regions that are mutated in the B.1.351 and B.1.1.7 variants. Because no samples from the day 14 peak response were available, repertoires could be characterized only after the peak T cell response. In the small 56-69-year group, the increase in depth fell short of significance, most likely because of low power. The whole spike protein was spanned by vaccine-associated CD4 TCRs, and dominant responses were seen in regions 160-218 and 743-854. Most participants were white British and females outnumbered males, and the authors suggested that clonal diversity may have been underestimated.

The CDR3 regions of human TCRbeta chains were analyzed by immunosequencing. In the source study's methods: TCRs in the repertoires were compared against a reference library of SARS-CoV-2-specific TCRs that had been generated with the MIRA antigen-specificity platform. Breadth was defined as the fraction of unique TCRs that were SARS-CoV-2-associated, and depth was defined as the fraction of total T cells that were SARS-CoV-2-associated. Using the MIRA data, each spike-specific TCR was assigned both to the spike region to which the TCR was reactive and to a CD4 or CD8 class. Log10-transformed breadth and depth values were compared by one-way ANOVA with Sidak's multiple comparisons tests. TCRdb took over this immuneACCESS table, retaining in-frame rearrangements with V and J assigned. Such tables are incomplete; in checked studies, under half of the missing clones stem from an unresolved V gene, and the remainder is unexplained. Clonal size and the V and J genes are those of that table, whereas D and trimming came from the DNA. The sample data list 100,000 to 150,000 clones, and roughly 94% of these were observed just once. Roughly 7% of the sample lies in the top ten.

The chain is assembled from TRBV5-6 and TRBJ1-5; a tentative D match to TRBD1 spans 5 bases. This clonotype was sampled from an adult in good health. The source was peripheral blood, collected on day 0 of AZD1222 vaccination. The CDR3 amino acid sequence is: CASSFKGLSRNQPQHF. The nucleotide sequence is given as TGTGCCAGCAGCTTTAAGGGGTTGAGTCGCAATCAGCCCCAGCATTTT.